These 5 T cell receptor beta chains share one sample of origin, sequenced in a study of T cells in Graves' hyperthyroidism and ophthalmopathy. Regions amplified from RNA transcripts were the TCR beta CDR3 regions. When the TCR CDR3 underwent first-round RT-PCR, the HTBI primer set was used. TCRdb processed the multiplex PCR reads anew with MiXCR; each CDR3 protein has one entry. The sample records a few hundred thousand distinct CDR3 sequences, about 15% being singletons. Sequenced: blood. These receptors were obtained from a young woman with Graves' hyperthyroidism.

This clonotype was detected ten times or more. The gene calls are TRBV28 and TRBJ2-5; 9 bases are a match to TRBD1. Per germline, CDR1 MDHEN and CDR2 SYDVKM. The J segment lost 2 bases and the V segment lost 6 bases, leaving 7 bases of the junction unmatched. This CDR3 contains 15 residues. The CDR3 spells CASRTGTGNQETQYF. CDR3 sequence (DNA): TGTGCCAGCAGGACCGGGACAGGGAATCAAGAGACCCAGTACTTC.

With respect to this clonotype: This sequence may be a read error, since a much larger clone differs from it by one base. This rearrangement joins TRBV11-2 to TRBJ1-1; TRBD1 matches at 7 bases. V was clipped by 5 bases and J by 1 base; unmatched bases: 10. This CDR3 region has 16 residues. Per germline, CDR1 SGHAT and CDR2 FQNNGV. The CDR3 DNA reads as TGTGCCAGCAGCCCGATAAGGGGGCCCTCGAACACTGAAGCTTTCTTT. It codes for CASSPIRGPSNTEAFF.

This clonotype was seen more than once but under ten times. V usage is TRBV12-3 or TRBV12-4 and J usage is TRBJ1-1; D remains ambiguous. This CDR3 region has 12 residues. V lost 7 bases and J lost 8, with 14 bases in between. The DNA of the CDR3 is TGTGCCAGCACCTTGGAGACGGGAGAAGCTTTCTTT. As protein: CASTLETGEAFF.

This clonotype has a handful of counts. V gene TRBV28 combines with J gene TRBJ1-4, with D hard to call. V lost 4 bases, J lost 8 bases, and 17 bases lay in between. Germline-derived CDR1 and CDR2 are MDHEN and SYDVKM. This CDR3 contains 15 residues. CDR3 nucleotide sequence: TGTGCCAGCAGTTCCCTCCGGGAAGGTGGGGAAAAACTGTTTTTT. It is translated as CASSSLREGGEKLFF.

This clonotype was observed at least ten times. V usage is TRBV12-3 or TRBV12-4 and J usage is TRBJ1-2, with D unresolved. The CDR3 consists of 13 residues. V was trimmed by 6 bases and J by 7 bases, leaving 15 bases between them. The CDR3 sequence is CASSPDVSGGYTF. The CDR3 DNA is TGTGCCAGCAGCCCGGACGTAAGCGGTGGCTACACCTTC.